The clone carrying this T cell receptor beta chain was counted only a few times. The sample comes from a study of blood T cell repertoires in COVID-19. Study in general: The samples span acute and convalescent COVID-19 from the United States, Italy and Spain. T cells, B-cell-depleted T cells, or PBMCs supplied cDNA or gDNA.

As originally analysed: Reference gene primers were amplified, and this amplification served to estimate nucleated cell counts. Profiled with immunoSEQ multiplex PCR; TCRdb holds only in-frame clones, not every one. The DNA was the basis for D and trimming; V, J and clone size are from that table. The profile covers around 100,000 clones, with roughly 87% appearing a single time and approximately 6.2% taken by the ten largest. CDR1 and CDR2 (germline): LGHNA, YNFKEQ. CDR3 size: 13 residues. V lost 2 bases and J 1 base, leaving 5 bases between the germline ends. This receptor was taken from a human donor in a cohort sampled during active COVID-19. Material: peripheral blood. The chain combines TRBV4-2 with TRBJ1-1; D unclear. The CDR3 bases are TGTGCCAGCAGCCAAACAAGGAACACTGAAGCTTTCTTT. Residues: CASSQTRNTEAFF.